This T cell receptor beta chain was sequenced for a study of identifying expanded T cells in peripheral blood. CDR1 SEHNR and CDR2 FQNEAQ come from the germline V gene (reference sequence). With V trimmed by 2 bases and J by 5 bases, 4 bases remained unmatched. The CDR3 covers 14 residues. Healthy donors had no documented immune events, such as infections, while sampled. Profiling relied on immunoSEQ multiplex PCR, and the TCRdb table lists in-frame clones only, not all of them. The sample lists some 120,000 clones; roughly 82% were seen once. The receptor was derived from a person between 18 and 75 years old in good health. The chain is built from TRBV7-9 and TRBJ1-1, with 8 bases identical to TRBD1. Sequencing input: blood. For the CDR3, the DNA is TGTGCCAGCAGCTTATCTGACAGGGGAACTGAAGCTTTCTTT. Amino acid sequence: CASSLSDRGTEAFF.